This is a list of T cell receptor beta chains from one sample in a study of T cells in localized non-small cell lung cancer. Clones were read by immunoSEQ multiplex PCR, and TCRdb kept only the in-frame ones, dropping some. The sample holds almost 30,000 clones, about 88% seen once. Material: peripheral blood, obtained before any cancer treatment. The receptors shown here come from a female donor older than 55 with stage III squamous cell lung carcinoma. The CDR3 runs from the conserved cysteine through the conserved F or W. Fields, in order: CDR3 protein, D gene, V gene, J gene. D genes are given only for firm matches.

CDR3: CASSEGAANVLTF
D: TRBD1
V: TRBV7-9
J: TRBJ2-6

CDR3: CASSTMSSGNTIYF
D: .
V: TRBV28
J: TRBJ1-3

CDR3: CASSLDMGNSPLHF
D: .
V: TRBV5-1
J: TRBJ1-6

CDR3: CASSYSHSSYNEQFF
D: .
V: TRBV6-5
J: TRBJ2-1

CDR3: CAWSVGQGYQNTIYF
D: TRBD1
V: TRBV30
J: TRBJ1-3

CDR3: CASSLVLTGELFF
D: .
V: TRBV5-6
J: TRBJ2-2

CDR3: CASSPGSSTYNEQFF
D: .
V: TRBV5-8
J: TRBJ2-1

CDR3: CASSLFGQGGETQYF
D: TRBD1
V: TRBV7-9
J: TRBJ2-5

CDR3: CASSLTGEGYTF
D: .
V: TRBV5-1
J: TRBJ1-2

CDR3: CASSLSPGSDTQYF
D: .
V: TRBV7-2
J: TRBJ2-3

CDR3: CSVGGDLYSNQPQHF
D: .
V: TRBV29-1
J: TRBJ1-5

CDR3: CASSADRGRAFF
D: TRBD1
V: TRBV10-1
J: TRBJ1-1

CDR3: CASSQALQGPWFF
D: .
V: TRBV14
J: TRBJ2-1